A single T cell receptor (beta chain) is shown here with its context. For TCRbeta, the library was prepared with unique molecular identifiers. TCRdb reanalysed the PCR reads using MiXCR and keeps one entry per CDR3 protein. The sample includes 350,000 to 450,000 distinct CDR3 sequences, 10% to 15% of them seen just once. The sample originates from a study of T-cell reconstitution after alpha-beta-depleted transplantation in children. The length of the CDR3 is 15 residues. CDR1 and CDR2 (germline): SGHDT, YYEEEE. V gave up 4 bases and J gave up 0 bases, with 11 bases separating them. The sequence came from a human donor who donated a stem cell graft to a child with Fanconi anemia. V gene TRBV5-6 combines with J gene TRBJ1-3; D not resolved. The source material was PBMCs, sampled from the stem cell graft. Here the CDR3 DNA reads TGTGCCAGCAGCCCCGTGGGGAGCTCTGGAAACACCATATATTTT. Protein: CASSPVGSSGNTIYF. The entire variable domain, with the rest obtained from reference TRBV5-6 and TRBJ1-3, is as follows: DAGVTQSPTHLIKTRGQQVTLRCSPKSGHDTVSWYQQALGQGPQFIFQYYEEEERQRGNFPDRFSGHQFPNYSSELNVNALLLGDSALYLCASSPVGSSGNTIYFGEGSWLTVV.